These 10 T cell receptor beta chains originate from one sample sequenced in a study of T-cell reconstitution after alpha-beta-depleted transplantation in children. Unique molecular identifiers were incorporated into the prepared TCRbeta library. TCRdb reprocessed the PCR reads via MiXCR and lists one record per CDR3 protein. The data hold roughly 500,000 distinct CDR3 sequences, with about 30% observed a single time. Sequences were derived from PBMCs from the stem cell graft donor, sampled from the stem cell graft. The receptors derive from a human donor who donated a stem cell graft to a child with aplastic anemia.

The CDR3 DNA reads as TGTGCCAGTGGTGTCGCGGGAGAATACCCCGGGGAGCTGTTTTTT. Translating it yields CASGVAGEYPGELFF. The V call is TRBV9, the J call TRBJ2-2; 7 nucleotides align to TRBD2. The germline CDR1 and CDR2 sequences are SGDLS and YYNGEE. Trimming cost V 8 bases and J 6 bases; bases outside gene matches: 13. This CDR3 comprises 15 residues.

This clonotype was observed a few times. The chain has TRBV5-1 and TRBJ2-7; TRBD1 aligns across 8 bases. This CDR3 spans 14 amino acids. Germline V CDR1 and CDR2: SGHRS, YFSETQ. J lost 7 bases, V lost 5 bases, and 11 bases had no gene match. The CDR3 region is CASRTGQGKGEQYF. In DNA, the CDR3 is TGCGCCAGCAGAACTGGACAGGGAAAGGGGGAGCAGTACTTC.

This clonotype was seen only a few times. The rearrangement uses TRBV20-1 and TRBJ1-6; D is perhaps TRBD1 (5 bases). V was trimmed by 3 bases and J by 1 base, leaving 7 bases between them. CDR3 length: 14 amino acids. Germline V CDR1 and CDR2: DFQATT, SNEGSKA (reference sequence). CDR3 amino acids: CSASRESYNSPLHF. The CDR3 coding sequence is TGCAGTGCTAGCAGGGAGTCCTATAATTCACCCCTCCACTTT.

This clonotype was observed a few times. The rearrangement joins TRBV6-1 to TRBJ2-1; a possible D gene is TRBD1 (5 bases). Per the germline V gene, CDR1 is MNHNS and CDR2 is SASEGT. The V end lost 6 bases, the J end lost 5 bases, and 11 bases lay between the germline ends. The CDR3 covers 13 residues. In DNA, the CDR3 is TGTGCCAGCAGGCCCGACAGCCACAATGAGCAGTTCTTC. The encoded protein is CASRPDSHNEQFF.

The chain links TRBV20-1 to TRBJ1-1; D gene uncertain. There are 14 residues in the CDR3. The V gene's germline CDR1 is DFQATT and CDR2 SNEGSKA (reference sequence). The V gene lost 0 bases and the J gene lost 3 bases, with 11 bases spanning the gap. CDR3: CSARDLGRDTEAFF. The CDR3 region has the DNA TGCAGTGCTAGAGATCTAGGGAGGGACACTGAAGCTTTCTTT.

The rearrangement uses TRBV6-5 and TRBJ1-5; tentatively, D is TRBD1 (5 bases). Germline V gene sequence: CDR1 MNHEY, CDR2 SVGAGI. There are 16 residues in the CDR3. Trimming stripped 0 bases from V and 1 base from J, with 10 bases between. For the CDR3, the DNA is TGTGCCAGCAGTTACTCGGGGCCTAGGAGCAATCAGCCCCAGCATTTT. This gives the protein CASSYSGPRSNQPQHF.

The chain recombines TRBV7-2 with TRBJ1-2; 7 bases map to TRBD1. The germline gives CDR1 SGHTA, CDR2 FQGNSA. The junction had 9 bases not matched to a gene; V was cut back by 5 bases and J by 0 bases. The CDR3 is 16 amino acids. The CDR3: CASSPHRQGANYGYTF. In DNA, the CDR3 is TGTGCCAGCAGCCCCCACCGACAGGGCGCTAACTATGGCTACACCTTC.

The chain joins TRBV7-2 to TRBJ2-3; no clear D gene. V lost 1 base to trimming and J lost 8 bases, with 10 bases between them. Germline values: CDR1 SGHTA, CDR2 FQGNSA. The length of the CDR3 is 13 residues. CDR3 residues: CASSLGRLGTQYF. CDR3 nucleotide sequence: TGTGCCAGCAGCTTAGGGCGCCTTGGTACGCAGTATTTT.

The chain couples TRBV5-1 to TRBJ1-2; 7 nucleotides align to TRBD1. The germline gives CDR1 SGHRS, CDR2 YFSETQ. The V and J ends lost 4 bases and 6 bases, in that order; junction bases with no gene match: 12. The CDR3 is 15 amino acids. In DNA form, the CDR3 reads TGCGCCAGCAGCGAGACCACGACAGGGTTCGATGGCTACACCTTC. The encoded protein is CASSETTTGFDGYTF.

V and J are TRBV6-2 or TRBV6-3 and TRBJ2-7; 11 positions agree with TRBD1. The CDR3 is 14 amino acids. From germline, CDR1 is MNHEY and CDR2 SVGEGT. V shed 6 bases, J shed 4 bases, and the junction held 5 bases outside the gene matches. The CDR3 DNA follows: TGTGCCAGCAGAAAGGACAGGGGGCGGTACGAGCAGTACTTC. Protein: CASRKDRGRYEQYF.